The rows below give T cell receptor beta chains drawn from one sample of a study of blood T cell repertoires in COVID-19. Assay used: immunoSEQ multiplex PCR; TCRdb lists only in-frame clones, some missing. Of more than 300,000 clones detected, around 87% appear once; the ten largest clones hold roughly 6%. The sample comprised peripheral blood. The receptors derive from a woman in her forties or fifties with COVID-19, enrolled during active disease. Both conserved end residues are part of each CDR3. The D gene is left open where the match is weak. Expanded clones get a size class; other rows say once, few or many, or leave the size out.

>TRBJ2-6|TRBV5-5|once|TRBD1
TGTGCCAGCAGCTTCCGGGACAGGGGGACTTTTGGGGCCAACGTCCTGACTTTC
CASSFRDRGTFGANVLTF
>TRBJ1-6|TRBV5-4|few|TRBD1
TGTGCCAGCAGCTTGGGGGACAGGGCTTCACCCCTCCACTTT
CASSLGDRASPLHF
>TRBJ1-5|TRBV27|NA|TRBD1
TGTGCCAGCAGTCCATTCCGGGACAGGGGTGATCAGCCCCAGCATTTT
CASSPFRDRGDQPQHF
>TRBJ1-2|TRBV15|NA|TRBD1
TGTGCCACCAGCAGGCGGACAGGGAGCCCAGAGGGCTACACCTTC
CATSRRTGSPEGYTF
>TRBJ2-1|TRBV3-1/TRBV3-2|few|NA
TGTGCCAGCAGCCCTGACATTTACAATGAGCAGTTCTTC
CASSPDIYNEQFF
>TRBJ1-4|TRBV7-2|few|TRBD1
TGTGCCAGCAGGGGACAGGCGGTTGAAAAACTGTTTTTT
CASRGQAVEKLFF
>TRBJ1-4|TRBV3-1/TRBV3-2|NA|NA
TGTGCCAGCAGCCAAAGGAGATATAGCGAAAAACTGTTTTTT
CASSQRRYSEKLFF
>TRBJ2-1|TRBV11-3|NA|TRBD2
TGTGCCAGCAGCCCCGGACTAGCGGGAGGGTCCTACAATGAGCAGTTCTTC
CASSPGLAGGSYNEQFF
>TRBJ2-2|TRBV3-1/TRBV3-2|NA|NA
TGTGCCAGCAGCCAGGCTCGCTTAGAGCTGTTTTTT
CASSQARLELFF
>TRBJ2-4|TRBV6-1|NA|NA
TGTGCCAGCAGTGACGAACAGTTGAAGGCCAAAAACATTCAGTACTTC
CASSDEQLKAKNIQYF
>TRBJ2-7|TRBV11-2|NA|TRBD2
TGTGCCAGCAGCTTAGGCGCCTGGACTAGCGGGAGTCACGAGCAGTACTTC
CASSLGAWTSGSHEQYF
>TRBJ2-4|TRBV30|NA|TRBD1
TGTGCCTGGAGTGTACAGGGGTGGGAAAACATTCAGTACTTC
CAWSVQGWENIQYF
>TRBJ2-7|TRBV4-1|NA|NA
TGCGCCAGCAGCCTCGGGTTGGGCGAGCAGTACTTC
CASSLGLGEQYF
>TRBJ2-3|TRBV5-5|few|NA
TGTGCCAGCAGCTCCCTTCGTGTCGGGGGCACAGATACGCAGTATTTT
CASSSLRVGGTDTQYF
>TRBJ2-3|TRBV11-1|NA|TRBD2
TGTGCCAGCAGCTTACGGCGGGAGGGAGGAACGCAGTATTTT
CASSLRREGGTQYF
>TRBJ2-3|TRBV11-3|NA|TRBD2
TGTGCCAGCAGCTCACGGGGGGAAAATACGCAGTATTTT
CASSSRGENTQYF
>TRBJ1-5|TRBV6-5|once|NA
TGTGCCAGCAGTCCAGACAGAACTATCAATCAGCCCCAGCATTTT
CASSPDRTINQPQHF
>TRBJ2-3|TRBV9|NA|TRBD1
TGTGCCAGCAGCGTAGCAGGGACAGCAGATACGCAGTATTTT
CASSVAGTADTQYF
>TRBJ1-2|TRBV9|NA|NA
TGTGCCAGCAGCACGGGCGGGAGGAGAAGCTCGGAACTGAATGGCTACACCTTC
CASSTGGRRSSELNGYTF
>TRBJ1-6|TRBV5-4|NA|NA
TGTGCCAGCAGCTTGGCCTGGGGGGATGGAAATTCACCCCTCCACTTT
CASSLAWGDGNSPLHF
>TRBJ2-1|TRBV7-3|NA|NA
TGTGCCAGCAGCCTTTTAAATTACAATGAGCAGTTCTTC
CASSLLNYNEQFF
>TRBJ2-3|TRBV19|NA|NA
TGTGCCAGTAGTATAGGTCTGGCTAGCGCGTACCCAGATACGCAGTATTTT
CASSIGLASAYPDTQYF
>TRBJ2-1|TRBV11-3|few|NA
TGTGCCAGCAGCTACGGCGGGTACAATGAGCAGTTCTTC
CASSYGGYNEQFF
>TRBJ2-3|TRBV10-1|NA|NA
TGCGCCAGCAGTCCTAGTGGTGGTACGCAGTATTTT
CASSPSGGTQYF
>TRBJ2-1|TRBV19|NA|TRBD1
TGTGCCAGTAGTGGCACAGGGGTTGGGGAGCAGTTCTTC
CASSGTGVGEQFF
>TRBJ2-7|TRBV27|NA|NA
TGTGCCAGCAGTTTATCTGGGGGCCTCGGCGAGCAGTACTTC
CASSLSGGLGEQYF
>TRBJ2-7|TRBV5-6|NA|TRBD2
TGTGCCAGCAGCTATTCGGGACTAGCGGTATTCTACGAGCAGTACTTC
CASSYSGLAVFYEQYF
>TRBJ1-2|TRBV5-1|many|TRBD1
TGCGCCAGCAGCCCCGGACAGGGTACTGGTGGCTACACCTTC
CASSPGQGTGGYTF
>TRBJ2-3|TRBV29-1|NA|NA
TGCAGCGTTGAAAAGAGCGCAGATACGCAGTATTTT
CSVEKSADTQYF
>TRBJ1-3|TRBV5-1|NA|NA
TGCGCCAGCAGCTTGGGGGGGACAACAGGAAACACCATATATTTT
CASSLGGTTGNTIYF
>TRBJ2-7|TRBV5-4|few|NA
TGTGCCAGCAGCTTCGGGGGTGTTAGGGCGGCCTACGAGCAGTACTTC
CASSFGGVRAAYEQYF
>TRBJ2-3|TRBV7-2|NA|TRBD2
TGTGCCAGCAGCTCCCGGGGAGCGGGAGGACCTACTAGCACAGATACGCAGTATTTT
CASSSRGAGGPTSTDTQYF
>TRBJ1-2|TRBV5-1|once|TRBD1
TGCGCCAGCAGCTTGGGGACAGGGGGGAACTATGGCTACACCTTC
CASSLGTGGNYGYTF
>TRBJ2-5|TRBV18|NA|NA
TGTGCCAGCTCACCACGGGTAGGCAGGGAAGAGACCCAGTACTTC
CASSPRVGREETQYF
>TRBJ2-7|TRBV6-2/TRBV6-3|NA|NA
TGTGCCAGCAGTACTAACTACGAGCAGTACTTC
CASSTNYEQYF
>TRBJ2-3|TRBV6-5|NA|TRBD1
TGTGCCAGCAGGATAAGACAGGGTCCAGATACGCAGTATTTT
CASRIRQGPDTQYF
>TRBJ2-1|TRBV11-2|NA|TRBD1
TGTGCCAGCAGCCGAGACAGGGGTCCCTACAATGAGCAGTTCTTC
CASSRDRGPYNEQFF
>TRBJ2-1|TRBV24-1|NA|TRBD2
TGTGCCACCAGTGGGGGGACCGGGACTACTTGGAATGAGCAGTTCTTC
CATSGGTGTTWNEQFF
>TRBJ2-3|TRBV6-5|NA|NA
TGTGCCAGCACACCTACTAGGCGAAGCACAGATACGCAGTATTTT
CASTPTRRSTDTQYF
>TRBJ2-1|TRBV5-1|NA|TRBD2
TGCGCCAGCAGCTTGGGGCGAGCGGGAGTCTGGTCAAATGAGCAGTTCTTC
CASSLGRAGVWSNEQFF
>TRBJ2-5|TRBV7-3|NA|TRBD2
TGTGCCAGCAGCTTAGTTAGCGGGAGTTGGGAGACCCAGTACTTC
CASSLVSGSWETQYF
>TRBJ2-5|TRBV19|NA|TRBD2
TGTGCCAGTAGTAATGGTGTCCGGGGGGGGCAAGAGACCCAGTACTTC
CASSNGVRGGQETQYF
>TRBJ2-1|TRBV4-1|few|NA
TGCGCCAGCAGCCAAGAACAGCGGACCTACAATGAGCAGTTCTTC
CASSQEQRTYNEQFF
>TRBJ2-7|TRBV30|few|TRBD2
TGTGCCTGGAGTGGACTAGCGGGAGGCCACGAGCAGTACTTC
CAWSGLAGGHEQYF
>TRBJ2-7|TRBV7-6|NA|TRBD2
TGTGCCAGCAGCCGTCGACTAGCGGGAGGTCTTGGGAACGAGCAGTACTTC
CASSRRLAGGLGNEQYF
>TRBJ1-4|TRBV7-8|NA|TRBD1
TGTGCCAGCAGCTTTAACAGGGGAGTCCTCGAAAAACTGTTTTTT
CASSFNRGVLEKLFF
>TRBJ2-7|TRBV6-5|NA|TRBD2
TGTGCCAGCAGCCGCGGGGGTAGTGGGAACGAGCAGTACTTC
CASSRGGSGNEQYF
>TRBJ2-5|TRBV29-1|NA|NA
TGCAGCGTTGTACGGACAGTTCAAGAGACCCAGTACTTC
CSVVRTVQETQYF
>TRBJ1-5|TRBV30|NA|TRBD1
TGTGCCTGGAACCAGGGGGCGCGGAGTCAGCCCCAGCATTTT
CAWNQGARSQPQHF
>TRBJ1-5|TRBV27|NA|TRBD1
TGTGCCAGCAGTTTGGGACAGGGGCCATATAGCAATCAGCCCCAGCATTTT
CASSLGQGPYSNQPQHF